This T cell receptor beta chain was found in a study of blood T cell repertoires in COVID-19. Looking at the study overall: Samples came from the United States, Italy and Spain, spanning acute and convalescent COVID-19. T cells, B-cell-depleted T cells, or PBMCs supplied cDNA or gDNA.

The authors' processing: The authors estimated nucleated cell counts from reference gene primer amplification. Data came from immunoSEQ multiplex PCR; TCRdb stores just in-frame clones and leaves some out. The V and J calls and clone size come from that table; D and trimming were worked out from the DNA. Among around 130,000 clones listed, 70% to 90% were seen once. Sequencing was done on a sample of peripheral blood. The sequence was collected from a woman in her 50s who had recovered from COVID-19.

Here the CDR3 reads CASNGRTQTGANVLTF. The CDR3 nucleotides are TGTGCCAGCAATGGCCGGACTCAGACTGGGGCCAACGTCCTGACTTTC. The rearrangement links TRBV28 to TRBJ2-6, with D tentatively TRBD2 (5 bases). Deletions cut 7 bases from V and 2 bases from J, with 15 bases between. The CDR3 totals 16 residues. Per germline, CDR1 MDHEN and CDR2 SYDVKM. The full variable domain, completed using reference TRBV28 and TRBJ2-6, is DVKVTQSSRYLVKRTGEKVFLECVQDMDHENMFWYRQDPGLGLRLIYFSYDVKMKEKGDIPEGYSVSREKKERFSLILESASTNQTSMYLCASNGRTQTGANVLTFGAGSRLTVL.